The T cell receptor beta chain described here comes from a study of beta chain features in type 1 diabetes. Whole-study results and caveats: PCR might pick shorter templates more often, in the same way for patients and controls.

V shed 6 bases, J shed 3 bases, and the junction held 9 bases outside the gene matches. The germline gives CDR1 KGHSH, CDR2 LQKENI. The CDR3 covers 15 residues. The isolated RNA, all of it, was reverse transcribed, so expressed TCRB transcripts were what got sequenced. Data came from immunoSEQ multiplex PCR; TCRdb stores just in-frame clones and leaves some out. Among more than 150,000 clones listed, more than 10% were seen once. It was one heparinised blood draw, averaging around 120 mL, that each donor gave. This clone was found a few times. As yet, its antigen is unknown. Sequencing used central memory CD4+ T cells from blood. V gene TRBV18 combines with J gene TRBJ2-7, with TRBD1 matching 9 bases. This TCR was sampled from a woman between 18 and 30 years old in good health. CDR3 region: CASSSGSTGGYEQYF. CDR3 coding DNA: TGTGCCAGCTCCTCTGGTTCGACAGGGGGCTACGAGCAGTACTTC.